This TCR beta chain is from a study of blood T cell repertoires in COVID-19. CDR3 length: 14 amino acids. Germline loops: CDR1 SEHNR, CDR2 FQNEAQ (reference sequence). The V gene lost 4 bases and the J gene lost 4 bases, with 12 bases spanning the gap. The data were produced by immunoSEQ multiplex PCR, yet TCRdb's version contains in-frame clones alone and is incomplete. The sample lists nearly 55,000 clones, 85% to 90% occurring once. This TCR was recovered from a man in his 70s with active COVID-19. V usage is TRBV7-9 and J usage is TRBJ2-3, with D perhaps matching TRBD2 (6 bases). The sequencing input was peripheral blood. The CDR3 is CASSSYGGSDTQYF. The CDR3 DNA reads TGTGCCAGCAGCTCATACGGGGGATCAGATACGCAGTATTTT. Using reference TRBV7-9 and TRBJ2-3 for the parts outside the CDR3, the full variable domain is DTGVSQNPRHKITKRGQNVTFRCDPISEHNRLYWYRQTLGQGPEFLTYFQNEAQLEKSRLLSDRFSAERPKGSFSTLEIQRTEQGDSAMYLCASSSYGGSDTQYFGPGTRLTVL.